These 5 T cell receptor beta chains originate from one sample sequenced in a study of a mutant IDH1 vaccine in newly diagnosed glioma. Clones were read by immunoSEQ multiplex PCR, and TCRdb kept only the in-frame ones, dropping some. Among 13,000 or so clones listed, around three quarters were seen once. No antigen has been assigned to these receptors. Documented time point: week 47, end of study. Topical imiquimod accompanied each vaccine dose, which consisted of 300 ug of mutant IDH1 20-mer peptide. This material consisted of PBMCs, taken from a glioma patient whose treatment included an IDH1 peptide vaccine. Source of these receptors: a woman in her thirties or forties with glioma.

The rearrangement joins TRBV5-1 to TRBJ2-5; TRBD1 matches at 9 bases. This CDR3 is 14 amino acids long. Germline V lookup: CDR1 SGHRS, CDR2 YFSETQ. Unmatched junction bases numbered 1, after V lost 1 base and J lost 3 bases. The CDR3 DNA is TGCGCCAGCAGCTTGCGACAGGGGGAAGAGACCCAGTACTTC. The encoded protein is CASSLRQGEETQYF.

The chain has TRBV27 and TRBJ1-5, with D perhaps TRBD1 (6 bases). Trimming took 6 bases from V and 1 from J, leaving 13 bases between them. Germline-derived CDR1 and CDR2 are MNHEY and SMNVEV (reference sequence). This CDR3 comprises 15 residues. Written as DNA, the CDR3 is TGTGCCAGCAGCCTCAGGGGAATAAGCAATCAGCCCCAGCATTTT. Its protein product is CASSLRGISNQPQHF.

This clone was observed a handful of times. V gene TRBV5-6 combines with J gene TRBJ2-1; 12 nucleotides align to TRBD2. CDR1 SGHDT and CDR2 YYEEEE come from the germline V gene. After removal of 2 bases from V and 9 bases from J, the junction contained 12 bases not matched to a gene. The CDR3 contains 17 residues. CDR3 sequence reads: CASSLGFRLAGGTEQFF. The DNA for the CDR3 is TGTGCCAGCAGCTTAGGATTTAGGCTAGCGGGGGGGACTGAGCAGTTCTTC.

Only a few counts were recorded for this clone. V usage is TRBV28 and J usage is TRBJ1-5; D not resolved. Trimming shortened V by 4 bases and J by 7 bases, and 14 bases separated the two germline ends. CDR1 is MDHEN and CDR2 is SYDVKM in the germline V gene. The CDR3 is 14 residues long. Written as DNA, the CDR3 is TGTGCCAGCAGTTATGAGGGTGGAGGACAGCCCCAGCATTTT. This encodes CASSYEGGGQPQHF. The variable domain in full, with the rest retrieved from reference TRBV28 and TRBJ1-5, is DVKVTQSSRYLVKRTGEKVFLECVQDMDHENMFWYRQDPGLGLRLIYFSYDVKMKEKGDIPEGYSVSREKKERFSLILESASTNQTSMYLCASSYEGGGQPQHFGDGTRLSIL.

The chain links TRBV5-6 to TRBJ1-4; possibly TRBD1 for D (5 bases). Germline lookup yields CDR1 SGHDT and CDR2 YYEEEE. Trimming took 0 bases from V and 8 from J, leaving 11 bases between them. This CDR3 has 14 amino acids. CDR3 protein: CASSLEGAGEKLFF. The CDR3 DNA reads as TGTGCCAGCAGCTTGGAAGGGGCGGGGGAAAAACTGTTTTTT.